This TCR beta chain originates from a study of CD4 T cells in relation to SARS-CoV-2 and coronaviruses. Whole-study context: After 10 to 11 days of antigen culture, PBMC TCR beta CDR3s were sequenced.

The unexposed donors gave CD4+ T cells in about 2010-2019, prior to COVID-19. Isolation of CD4+ T cells took place after about 10 days in culture. Only in-frame clones appear in the TCRdb table, and some are missing; sequencing was by immunoSEQ multiplex PCR. The repertoire consists of roughly 21,000 clones, with roughly four fifths occurring once and the leading ten covering about 14%. A note on this clone: Its antigen is not identified.

CDR1 is SGHTA, CDR2 FQGNSA, per germline. The CDR3 is 15 amino acids. The V gene lost 3 bases and the J gene lost 2 bases, with 12 bases spanning the gap. V gene TRBV7-2 combines with J gene TRBJ2-3; maybe TRBD2 (5 bases). The sample consisted of CD4+ T cells from PBMCs, cultured in vitro. This receptor was taken from a human donor in good health. As DNA, the CDR3 is TGTGCCAGCAGCTTTGTGATCGGGGACACAGATACGCAGTATTTT. Protein product: CASSFVIGDTDTQYF. The full variable domain, in which reference TRBV7-2 and TRBJ2-3 provide the parts outside the CDR3, is GAGVSQSPSNKVTEKGKDVELRCDPISGHTALYWYRQSLGQGLEFLIYFQGNSAPDKSGLPSDRFSAERTGGSVSTLTIQRTQQEDSAVYLCASSFVIGDTDTQYFGPGTRLTVL.